These 26 T cell receptor beta chains share one sample of origin, sequenced in a study of vaccination effects on CD4 cells after COVID-19. Profiling relied on immunoSEQ multiplex PCR, and the TCRdb table lists in-frame clones only, not all of them. The table shows roughly 15,000 clones, with around three quarters occurring only once. ViraFEST assay sequencing came after antigen-specific CD4+ T cells were expanded with viral peptide pools. Once cultured for more than nine days, the cells underwent separation to obtain CD4+ T cells. This individual tested PCR-positive for SARS-CoV-2 infection between March and December 2020. Each person got two doses of an mRNA SARS-CoV-2 vaccine, BNT162b2 or mRNA-1273. Antigens of these TCRs are unknown. The specimen comprised CD4+ T cells from PBMCs cultured with SARS-CoV-2 spike peptides, sampled after COVID-19 vaccination. The source is a human donor who had a prior SARS-CoV-2 infection.

This chain uses TRBV5-4 with TRBJ2-5; perhaps TRBD2 as D (5 bases). V was pared by 4 bases and J by 0 bases, with 10 bases between. In germline, CDR1 is SGHNT, CDR2 YYREEE (reference sequence). The CDR3 has 14 amino acids. The CDR3 reads CASSPPGNQETQYF. The CDR3 DNA reads TGTGCCAGCAGCCCCCCGGGGAACCAAGAGACCCAGTACTTC.

The genes are TRBV6-2 or TRBV6-3 and TRBJ2-7, with D perhaps given as TRBD1 or TRBD2 (6 bases each). The CDR3 spans 15 residues. Trimming shortened V by 4 bases and J by 2 bases, and 15 bases separated the two germline ends. Germline CDR1 and CDR2: MNHEY and SVGEGT. The CDR3 protein is CASSSDWGAAYEQYF. The CDR3 DNA reads TGTGCCAGCAGTTCCGATTGGGGGGCGGCCTACGAGCAGTACTTC.

The chain has TRBV3-1 (or the pseudogene TRBV3-2) and TRBJ1-2, with 10 bases fitting TRBD1. J lost 7 bases, V lost 2 bases, and 10 bases had no gene match. CDR3 length: 16 amino acids. CDR1 is LGHDT and CDR2 is YNNKEL in the germline V gene (reference sequence). In DNA form, the CDR3 reads TGTGCCAGCAGCCAATTTCGGGGACAGGGGTCGAGTGGCTACACCTTC. Translation: CASSQFRGQGSSGYTF.

This chain connects TRBV5-1 to TRBJ2-7; D ambiguous. Germline-derived CDR1 and CDR2 are SGHRS and YFSETQ. The ends were cut back, 0 bases at V and 2 bases at J, with 9 bases in the middle. The CDR3 extends over 14 amino acids. CDR3 sequence: CASSLAPDTYEQYF. CDR3 nucleotides: TGCGCCAGCAGCTTGGCACCAGATACCTACGAGCAGTACTTC.

CDR3 coding DNA: TGTGCCAGCTCAAGGAACAGCGGGACAGGGGTCCAAGAGACCCAGTACTTC. Its protein is CASSRNSGTGVQETQYF. The V gene is TRBV18, the J gene TRBJ2-5; the match to TRBD1 covers 10 bases. The CDR3 has 17 amino acids. J lost 1 base, V lost 5 bases, and 10 bases had no gene match. Germline V gene sequence: CDR1 KGHSH, CDR2 LQKENI.

The V call is TRBV4-3, the J call TRBJ2-3, with D hard to call. This CDR3 region has 15 residues. Trimming took 4 bases from V and 0 from J, leaving 11 bases between them. CDR1 is LGHNA, CDR2 YSLEER, per germline. The CDR3 sequence: CASSPEPDSTDTQYF. The CDR3 nucleotides read TGCGCCAGCAGCCCCGAGCCGGACAGCACAGATACGCAGTATTTT.

V gene TRBV5-1 combines with J gene TRBJ2-6; D not resolved. Germline V gene lookup returns CDR1 SGHRS and CDR2 YFSETQ. The CDR3 has 16 amino acids. V lost 0 bases and J 0 bases, leaving 7 bases between the germline ends. CDR3 in amino acids: CASSLGVSSGANVLTF. For the CDR3, the DNA is TGCGCCAGCAGCTTGGGGGTCTCCTCTGGGGCCAACGTCCTGACTTTC.

The chain employs TRBV7-9 and TRBJ2-3; TRBD2 matches 10 bases. The V gene end was trimmed by 3 bases and the J gene end by 0 bases; junction bases not matched to a gene: 6. Germline V lookup: CDR1 SEHNR, CDR2 FQNEAQ (reference sequence). The CDR3 covers 17 residues. The CDR3 region has the DNA TGTGCCAGCAGCTTCGGGAGCGGGGGGGCAAGCACAGATACGCAGTATTTT. Its translation is CASSFGSGGASTDTQYF.

This chain connects TRBV10-3 to TRBJ2-1, with TRBD1 as a possible D gene (5 bases). The V and J ends lost 6 bases and 5 bases respectively, with 11 bases between them. Germline CDR1 ENHRY, CDR2 SYGVKD. The CDR3 consists of 13 residues. In nucleotides, the CDR3 is TGTGCCATCAGAGCGACAGAAAACAATGAGCAGTTCTTC. Encoded protein: CAIRATENNEQFF.

The sample holds one count of this clone. The rearrangement uses TRBV9 and TRBJ2-3, with D unclear. The germline gives CDR1 SGDLS, CDR2 YYNGEE. V was shortened by 6 bases and J by 3 bases, with 8 bases between the two germline ends. CDR3 length equals 12 residues. The CDR3 is CASTRVTDTQYF. The DNA of the CDR3 is TGTGCCAGCACCCGTGTTACAGATACGCAGTATTTT.

This chain links TRBV5-1 with TRBJ1-1, with TRBD1 matching 7 bases. Losses at the gene ends were 5 bases for V and 1 base for J; bases not matched to a gene: 5. Germline V gene sequence: CDR1 SGHRS, CDR2 YFSETQ. This CDR3 contains 14 residues. The CDR3 nucleotides read TGCGCCAGCAGTTTACGGACAGGGAACACTGAAGCTTTCTTT. As protein: CASSLRTGNTEAFF.

This rearrangement joins TRBV7-2 to TRBJ2-3; 7 nucleotides agree with TRBD2. The germline CDR1 and CDR2 sequences are SGHTA and FQGNSA. V was pared by 5 bases and J by 4 bases, with 12 bases of the junction left unmatched. The CDR3 loop spans 16 amino acids. The CDR3, as DNA: TGTGCCAGCAGCCAGAGGGGCGGGAGTATCCCAGATACGCAGTATTTT. It encodes CASSQRGGSIPDTQYF.

There are a few counts of this clone. CDR3 in DNA: TGTGCCAGCAGTGATTCTTTGGGGGCCCCGCCTAACATTCAGTACTTC. Amino acid sequence: CASSDSLGAPPNIQYF. The chain carries TRBV6-1 and TRBJ2-4; D is possibly TRBD1 (6 bases). The CDR3 covers 16 residues. Trimming stripped 3 bases from V and 7 bases from J, with 19 bases between. CDR1 and CDR2 from the germline V gene are MNHNS and SASEGT.

The CDR3 DNA is TGTGCCAGCAGCTACGGACAGGGGGACACCATATATTTT. This translates into CASSYGQGDTIYF. V gene TRBV7-3 combines with J gene TRBJ1-3; 10 bases align to TRBD1. Germline CDR1 is SGHTA and CDR2 is FQGTGA. V lost 4 bases and J lost 8; bases outside the gene matches: 2. This CDR3 region has 13 residues.

CDR3 nucleotide sequence: TGCGCCAGCAGCGAGTTAGCGGGAAAGGGGTCCGGGGAGCTGTTTTTT. Translated, it gives CASSELAGKGSGELFF. The V call is TRBV5-1, the J call TRBJ2-2; 8 bases align to TRBD2. Per germline, CDR1 SGHRS and CDR2 YFSETQ. With V trimmed by 4 bases and J by 6 bases, 11 bases remained unmatched. The CDR3 runs to 16 residues.

This chain connects TRBV5-1 to TRBJ1-2; 7 nucleotides align to TRBD1. The CDR3 extends over 13 amino acids. The trim removed 0 bases at V and 8 bases at J, leaving 4 bases unmatched. CDR1 and CDR2 from the germline V gene are SGHRS and YFSETQ. CDR3 loop: CASSLDRTGGYTF. The CDR3 nucleotides read TGCGCCAGCAGCTTGGACCGGACAGGCGGCTACACCTTC.

The chain employs TRBV5-1 and TRBJ2-3; unclear D gene. Trimming cost V 1 base and J 0 bases, with 9 bases left between them. Germline CDR1 is SGHRS and CDR2 is YFSETQ. The CDR3 extends over 15 amino acids. The CDR3 DNA follows: TGCGCCAGCAGCTTGACAACCCTTAGCACAGATACGCAGTATTTT. It yields the protein CASSLTTLSTDTQYF.

The J gene is TRBJ1-1, the V gene TRBV9; D gene ambiguous. The CDR3 is 13 amino acids. The germline V gene has CDR1 SGDLS and CDR2 YYNGEE. With 0 bases removed from V and 4 bases from J, the gap between germline ends came to 7 bases. The CDR3 protein is CASSVAVGTEAFF. The CDR3 DNA reads TGTGCCAGCAGCGTAGCGGTGGGCACTGAAGCTTTCTTT.

This chain links TRBV2 with TRBJ1-5, with D possibly being TRBD1 (6 bases). CDR3 length equals 13 residues. V lost 6 bases and J 5 bases, leaving 11 bases between the germline ends. The germline CDR1 and CDR2 sequences are SNHLY and FYNNEI. CDR3 DNA: TGTGCCAGCAGCAGGGACATCCATCAGCCCCAGCATTTT. This encodes CASSRDIHQPQHF.

This chain uses TRBV5-1 with TRBJ1-2; perhaps TRBD1 as D (5 bases). The CDR3 is 18 residues long. Deletions cut 0 bases from V and 4 bases from J, with 22 bases between. The V gene's germline CDR1 is SGHRS and CDR2 YFSETQ. DNA of the CDR3: TGCGCCAGCAGCTTGGGAGCAGCCGGGACGGGACTTTTCTATGGCTACACCTTC. It is translated as CASSLGAAGTGLFYGYTF.

V gene TRBV5-4 combines with J gene TRBJ1-4; a possible D gene is TRBD1 (6 bases). Trimming removed 4 bases from V and 5 bases from J, with 18 bases in between. Germline V gene sequence: CDR1 SGHNT, CDR2 YYREEE (reference sequence). CDR3 length: 16 residues. CDR3 sequence: CASSRVEGGGNEKLFF. For the CDR3, the DNA is TGTGCCAGCAGCCGAGTTGAAGGGGGGGGAAATGAAAAACTGTTTTTT.

The chain has TRBV6-5 and TRBJ2-2; 8 bases are a match to TRBD2. Germline CDR1 is MNHEY and CDR2 is SVGAGI. J gave up 7 bases and V 6 bases, and 1 base lay outside the gene matches. CDR3 length equals 12 residues. The CDR3 nucleotides are TGTGCCAGCAGACGGGGGGGCGGGGAGCTGTTTTTT. This codes for CASRRGGGELFF.

The chain links TRBV24-1 to TRBJ2-7, with 7 bases lining up with TRBD2. Trimming at V came to 4 bases and at J to 5 bases, leaving 7 bases not matched to a gene. Germline CDR1 KGHDR, CDR2 SFDVKD. This CDR3 comprises 14 residues. CDR3 nucleotides: TGTGCCACCAGTGACCCAGCGGGATCTGACGAGCAGTACTTC. It codes for CATSDPAGSDEQYF.

The chain has TRBV27 and TRBJ1-1; D unclear. Looked up from germline, CDR1 is MNHEY and CDR2 is SMNVEV (reference sequence). V lost 0 bases to trimming and J lost 3 bases, with 8 bases between them. CDR3 size: 14 residues. CDR3 in DNA: TGTGCCAGCAGTTTATCGGAGGCGGACACTGAAGCTTTCTTT. It specifies CASSLSEADTEAFF.

The table lists this clone with a count of one. One end of the junction does not line up with germline, which may come from a read error. The V call is TRBV7-7, the J call TRBJ2-1; a possible D gene is TRBD1 (5 bases). This CDR3 has 15 amino acids. Germline V gene lookup returns CDR1 SSHAT and CDR2 FNYEAQ (reference sequence). The CDR3 protein is CASSLALGRYNEQFF. The CDR3 DNA sequence: TGTGCTAGCAGCTTAGCTCTGGGGCGGTACAATGAGCAGTTCTTC.

This rearrangement joins TRBV15 to TRBJ2-1; 7 bases fit TRBD1. Germline CDR1 reads LNHNV; CDR2 reads YYDKDF (reference sequence). This CDR3 comprises 13 residues. The V and J ends lost 1 base and 10 bases, in that order; junction bases with no gene match: 4. The CDR3 spells CATSRGDREEQFF. The CDR3 region has the DNA TGTGCCACCAGCAGAGGAGACAGGGAAGAGCAGTTCTTC.